What follows are 5 T cell receptor beta chains derived from one specimen sequenced in a study of T cells in Graves' hyperthyroidism and ophthalmopathy (dated by TCRdb to the late 2010s). To prepare the library, multiplex PCR was applied. Reads for this sample came from an Illumina HiSeq 2000. The TCR beta CDR3 regions were amplified from the RNA transcripts. The TCR CDR3 was subjected to a first round of RT-PCR using the HTBI primer set and the Qiagen OneStep RT-PCR kit. The raw public data were reprocessed by TCRdb itself: fastp quality trimming at Q25, MiXCR clonotype calling, in-frame beta chains only. Each record represents a unique CDR3 protein, reported with the most common genes and DNA among its rows. The sample table records 700,000 to 850,000 distinct CDR3 sequences; around 40% of these occur just once. The top ten constitute roughly 31% of the sample. Sequencing was done on a sample of blood. All receptors derive from a woman in her forties with Graves' hyperthyroidism.

Worth noting for this clonotype: One end of the junction varies from germline; a read error may be responsible. The chain is built from TRBV6-5 and TRBJ2-7; D may be TRBD2 (5 bases). This CDR3 contains 14 residues. CDR1 is MNHEY and CDR2 is SVGAGI in the germline V gene. The CDR3 spells CAGSYQPGSLEQYF. Written as DNA, the CDR3 is TGTGCCGGCAGTTACCAACCGGGGAGTCTCGAGCAGTACTTC.

The chain links TRBV29-1 to TRBJ1-5; possible D gene TRBD1, 5 bases. The CDR3 spans 13 residues. V was clipped by 3 bases and J by 5 bases, with 11 bases between them. CDR1 is SQVTM, CDR2 ANQGSEA, per germline. CDR3 coding DNA: TGCAGCGTTGAGGGTGTCAGGGATCAGCCCCAGCATTTT. Translating it yields CSVEGVRDQPQHF.

The chain recombines TRBV6-1 with TRBJ2-2; D remains unclear. CDR1 MNHNS and CDR2 SASEGT come from the germline V gene. The CDR3 has 14 residues. V was shortened by 0 bases and J by 7 bases, with 9 bases between the two germline ends. The CDR3 reads CASSEAAAVGELFF. DNA for the CDR3: TGTGCCAGCAGTGAAGCTGCCGCGGTCGGGGAGCTGTTTTTT.

The V gene is TRBV15, the J gene TRBJ2-5; D gene ambiguous. Germline V CDR1 and CDR2: LNHNV, YYDKDF (reference sequence). The CDR3 has 15 amino acids. Trimming removed 3 bases at V and 4 bases at J, with 15 bases between. The CDR3 DNA is TGTGCCACCAGCAGTGGACCCCCTTCCGGAGAGACCCAGTACTTC. Protein product: CATSSGPPSGETQYF.

This clonotype was observed at least ten times. The chain has TRBV2 and TRBJ1-5; 7 bases match TRBD1. This CDR3 has 14 amino acids. V was clipped by 6 bases and J by 6 bases; unmatched bases: 8. Germline assignment: CDR1 SNHLY and CDR2 FYNNEI. CDR3 coding DNA: TGTGCCAGCAGAGGAGGGGAGGGGGCTCAGCCCCAGCATTTT. Its protein product is CASRGGEGAQPQHF.